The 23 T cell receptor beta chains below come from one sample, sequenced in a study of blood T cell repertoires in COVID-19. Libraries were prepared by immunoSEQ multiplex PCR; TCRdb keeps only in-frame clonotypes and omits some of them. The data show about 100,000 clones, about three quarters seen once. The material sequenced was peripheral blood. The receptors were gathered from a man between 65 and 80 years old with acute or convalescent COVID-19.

CDR3: CASSTTGSGELFF. In DNA form, the CDR3 reads TGTGCCAGCAGCACGACAGGGTCCGGGGAGCTGTTTTTT. The rearrangement uses TRBV7-3 and TRBJ2-2, with 7 bases that match TRBD1. V shed 5 bases, J shed 6 bases, and the junction held 3 bases outside the gene matches. Germline V gene sequence: CDR1 SGHTA, CDR2 FQGTGA. This CDR3 is built from 13 residues.

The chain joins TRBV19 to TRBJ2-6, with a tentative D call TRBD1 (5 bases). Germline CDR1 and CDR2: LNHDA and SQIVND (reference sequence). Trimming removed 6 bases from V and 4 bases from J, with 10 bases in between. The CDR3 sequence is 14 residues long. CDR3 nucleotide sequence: TGTGCCAGTAGAGACAGCTCCGGGGCCAACGTCCTGACTTTC. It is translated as CASRDSSGANVLTF.

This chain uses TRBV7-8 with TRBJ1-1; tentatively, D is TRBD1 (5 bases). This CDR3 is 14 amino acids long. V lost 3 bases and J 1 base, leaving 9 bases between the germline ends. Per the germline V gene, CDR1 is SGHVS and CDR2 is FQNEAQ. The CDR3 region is CASSFTGENTEAFF. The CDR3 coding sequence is TGTGCCAGCAGCTTTACAGGAGAGAACACTGAAGCTTTCTTT.

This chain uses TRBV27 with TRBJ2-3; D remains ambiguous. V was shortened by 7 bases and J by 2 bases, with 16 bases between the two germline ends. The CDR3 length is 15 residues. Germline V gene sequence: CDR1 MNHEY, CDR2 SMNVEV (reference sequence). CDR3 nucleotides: TGTGCCAGCACCCACACCCCCCAGAACACAGATACGCAGTATTTT. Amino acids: CASTHTPQNTDTQYF.

In nucleotides, the CDR3 is TGTGCCAGCAGCTTTTGGGTGAGCGGGTTCCACAATGAGCAGTTCTTC. It translates to CASSFWVSGFHNEQFF. The rearrangement uses TRBV13 and TRBJ2-1; D perhaps matches TRBD2 (6 bases). This CDR3 spans 16 amino acids. Germline loops: CDR1 PRHDT, CDR2 FYEKMQ (reference sequence). Trimming stripped 3 bases from V and 5 bases from J, with 17 bases between.

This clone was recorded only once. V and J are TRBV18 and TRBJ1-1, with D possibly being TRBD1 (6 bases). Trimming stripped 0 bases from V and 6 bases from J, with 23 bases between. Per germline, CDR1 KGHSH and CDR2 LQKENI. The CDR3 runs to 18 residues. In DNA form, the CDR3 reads TGTGCCAGCTCACCACCCGGCGGGGGCCCGAACCAGGGCGCTGAAGCTTTCTTT. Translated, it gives CASSPPGGGPNQGAEAFF.

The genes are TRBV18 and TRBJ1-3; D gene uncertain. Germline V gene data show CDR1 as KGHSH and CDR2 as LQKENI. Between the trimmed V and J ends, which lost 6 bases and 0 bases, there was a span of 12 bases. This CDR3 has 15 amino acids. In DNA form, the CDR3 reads TGTGCCAGCTCGGCGGATCCGATCTCTGGAAACACCATATATTTT. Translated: CASSADPISGNTIYF.

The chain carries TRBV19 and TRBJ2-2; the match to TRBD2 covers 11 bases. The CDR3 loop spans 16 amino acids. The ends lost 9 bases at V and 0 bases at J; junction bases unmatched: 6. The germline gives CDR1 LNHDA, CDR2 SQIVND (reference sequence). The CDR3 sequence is CASRLAGLSNTGELFF. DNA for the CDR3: TGTGCCAGCAGACTAGCGGGGTTATCGAACACCGGGGAGCTGTTTTTT.

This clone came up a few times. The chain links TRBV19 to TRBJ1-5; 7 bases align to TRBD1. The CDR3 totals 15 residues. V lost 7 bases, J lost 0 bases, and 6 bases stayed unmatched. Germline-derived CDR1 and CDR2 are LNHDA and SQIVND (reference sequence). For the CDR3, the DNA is TGTGCCAGTAAAATTCAGGGGGATAGCAATCAGCCCCAGCATTTT. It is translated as CASKIQGDSNQPQHF.

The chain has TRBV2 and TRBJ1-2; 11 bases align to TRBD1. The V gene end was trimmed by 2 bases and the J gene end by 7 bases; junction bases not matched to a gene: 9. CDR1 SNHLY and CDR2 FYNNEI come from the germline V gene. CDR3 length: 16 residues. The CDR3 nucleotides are TGTGCCAGCAGTGAAAACGTAGGACAGGGGGCTTCTGGCTACACCTTC. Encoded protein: CASSENVGQGASGYTF.

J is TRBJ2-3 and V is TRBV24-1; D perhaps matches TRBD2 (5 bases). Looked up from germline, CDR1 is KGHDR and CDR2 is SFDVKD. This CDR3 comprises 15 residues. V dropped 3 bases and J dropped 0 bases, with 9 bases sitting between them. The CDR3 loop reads CATSDSGSSTDTQYF. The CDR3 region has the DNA TGTGCCACCAGTGATAGCGGATCTAGCACAGATACGCAGTATTTT.

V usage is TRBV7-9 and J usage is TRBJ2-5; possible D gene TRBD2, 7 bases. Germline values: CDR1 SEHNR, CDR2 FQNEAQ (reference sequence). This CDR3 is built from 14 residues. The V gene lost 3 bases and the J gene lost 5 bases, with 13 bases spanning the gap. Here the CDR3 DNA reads TGTGCCAGCAGCTTCGCGGGGGCGGGGGAGACCCAGTACTTC. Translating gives CASSFAGAGETQYF.

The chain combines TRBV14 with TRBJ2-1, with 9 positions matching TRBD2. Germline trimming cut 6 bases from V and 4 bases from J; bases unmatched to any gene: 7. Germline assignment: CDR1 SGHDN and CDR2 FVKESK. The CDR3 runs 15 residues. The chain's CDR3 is CASRERGDPYNEQFF. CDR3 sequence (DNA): TGTGCCAGCAGAGAGCGGGGGGACCCTTACAATGAGCAGTTCTTC. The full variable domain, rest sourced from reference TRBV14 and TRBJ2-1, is EAGVTQFPSHSVIEKGQTVTLRCDPISGHDNLYWYRRVMGKEIKFLLHFVKESKQDESGMPNNRFLAERTGGTYSTLKVQPAELEDSGVYFCASRERGDPYNEQFFGPGTRLTVL.

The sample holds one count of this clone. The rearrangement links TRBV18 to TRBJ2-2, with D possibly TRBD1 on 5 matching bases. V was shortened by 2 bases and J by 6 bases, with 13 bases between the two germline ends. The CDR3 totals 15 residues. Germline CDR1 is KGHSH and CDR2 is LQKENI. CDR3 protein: CASSPSAGYPGELFF. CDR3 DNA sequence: TGTGCCAGCTCACCATCGGCAGGGTACCCCGGGGAGCTGTTTTTT.

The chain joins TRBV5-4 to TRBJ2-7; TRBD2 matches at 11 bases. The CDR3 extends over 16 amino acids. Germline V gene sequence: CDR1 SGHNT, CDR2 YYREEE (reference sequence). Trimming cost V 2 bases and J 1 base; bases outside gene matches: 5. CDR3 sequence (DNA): TGTGCCAGCAGCTTCAGGACTAGCGGGCCTTCCTACGAGCAGTACTTC. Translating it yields CASSFRTSGPSYEQYF. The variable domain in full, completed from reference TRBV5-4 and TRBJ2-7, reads ETGVTQSPTHLIKTRGQQVTLRCSSQSGHNTVSWYQQALGQGPQFIFQYYREEENGRGNFPPRFSGLQFPNYSSELNVNALELDDSALYLCASSFRTSGPSYEQYFGPGTRLTVT.

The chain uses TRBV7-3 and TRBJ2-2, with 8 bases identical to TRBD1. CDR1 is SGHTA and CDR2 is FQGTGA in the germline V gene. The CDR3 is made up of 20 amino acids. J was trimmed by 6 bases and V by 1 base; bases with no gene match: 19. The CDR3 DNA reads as TGTGCCAGCAGCTTAATTCCTCGGCCGGGACAGGAGTTCTTGGCCGGGGAGCTGTTTTTT. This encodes CASSLIPRPGQEFLAGELFF. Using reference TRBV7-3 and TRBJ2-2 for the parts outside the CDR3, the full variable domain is GAGVSQTPSNKVTEKGKYVELRCDPISGHTALYWYRQSLGQGPEFLIYFQGTGAADDSGLPNDRFFAVRPEGSVSTLKIQRTERGDSAVYLCASSLIPRPGQEFLAGELFFGEGSRLTVL.

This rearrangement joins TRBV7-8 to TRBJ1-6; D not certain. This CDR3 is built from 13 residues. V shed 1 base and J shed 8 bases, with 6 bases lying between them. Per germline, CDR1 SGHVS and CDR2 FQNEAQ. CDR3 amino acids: CASSLVAYSPLHF. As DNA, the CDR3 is TGTGCCAGCAGCTTAGTAGCCTATTCACCCCTCCACTTT.

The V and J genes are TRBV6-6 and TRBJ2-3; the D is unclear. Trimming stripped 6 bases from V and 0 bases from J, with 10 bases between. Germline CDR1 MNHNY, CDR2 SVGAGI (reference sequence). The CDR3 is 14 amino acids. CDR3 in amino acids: CASRPHSSTDTQYF. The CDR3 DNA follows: TGTGCCAGCAGACCCCACTCGAGCACAGATACGCAGTATTTT.

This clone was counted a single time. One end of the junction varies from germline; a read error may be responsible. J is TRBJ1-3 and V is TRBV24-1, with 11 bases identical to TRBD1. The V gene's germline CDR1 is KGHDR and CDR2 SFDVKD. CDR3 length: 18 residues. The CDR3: CATGLRDRGTLIWKHHIF. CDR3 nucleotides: TGTGCCACCGGCCTCCGGGACAGGGGGACCCTTATCTGGAAACACCATATATTT.

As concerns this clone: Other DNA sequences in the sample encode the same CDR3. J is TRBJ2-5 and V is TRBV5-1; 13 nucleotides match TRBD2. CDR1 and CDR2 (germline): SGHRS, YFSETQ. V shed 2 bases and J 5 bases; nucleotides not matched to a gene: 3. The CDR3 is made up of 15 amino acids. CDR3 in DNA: TGCGCCAGCAGCTTCGGGACTAGCGGGGCGGAGACCCAGTACTTC. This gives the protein CASSFGTSGAETQYF. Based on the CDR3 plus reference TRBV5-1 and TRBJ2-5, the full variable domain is KAGVTQTPRYLIKTRGQQVTLSCSPISGHRSVSWYQQTPGQGLQFLFEYFSETQRNKGNFPGRFSGRQFSNSRSEMNVSTLELGDSALYLCASSFGTSGAETQYFGPGTRLLVL.

The CDR3 DNA is TGTGCCAGCAGTGTGACAAGACAAACGCTGTTTTTT. It translates to CASSVTRQTLFF. This rearrangement joins TRBV12-3 or TRBV12-4 to TRBJ1-4; D unresolved. The CDR3 has 12 residues. Trimming left V 5 bases short and J 14 bases short, with 15 bases between.

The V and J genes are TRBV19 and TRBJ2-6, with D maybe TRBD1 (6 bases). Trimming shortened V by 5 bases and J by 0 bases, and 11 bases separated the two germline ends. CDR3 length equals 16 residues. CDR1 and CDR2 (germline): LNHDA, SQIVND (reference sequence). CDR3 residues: CASSRGQSSGANVLTF. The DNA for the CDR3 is TGTGCCAGTAGTCGAGGACAGAGCTCTGGGGCCAACGTCCTGACTTTC.

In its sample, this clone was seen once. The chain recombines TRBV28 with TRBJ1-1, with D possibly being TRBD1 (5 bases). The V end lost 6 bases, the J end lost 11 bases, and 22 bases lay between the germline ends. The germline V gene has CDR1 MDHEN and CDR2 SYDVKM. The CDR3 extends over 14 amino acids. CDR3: CASSPPSGGGRAFF. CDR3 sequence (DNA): TGTGCCAGCAGCCCCCCTTCCGGGGGGGGGAGGGCTTTCTTT. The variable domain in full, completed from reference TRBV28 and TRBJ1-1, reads DVKVTQSSRYLVKRTGEKVFLECVQDMDHENMFWYRQDPGLGLRLIYFSYDVKMKEKGDIPEGYSVSREKKERFSLILESASTNQTSMYLCASSPPSGGGRAFFGQGTRLTVV.